The 24 T cell receptor beta chains listed next were all sequenced from one sample in a study of T cells after yellow fever vaccination. MiXCR was run by TCRdb on the 5' RACE reads, yielding one entry per CDR3 protein. The table lists some 350,000 distinct CDR3 sequences, over 8% of them singletons. Sequenced material: PBMCs, taken on the day of the first yellow fever vaccination. These receptors were taken from a young man who received the YFV17D yellow fever vaccine.

V and J are TRBV6-2 or TRBV6-3 and TRBJ1-6; the match to TRBD1 covers 7 bases. There are 13 residues in the CDR3. V lost 5 bases, J lost 10 bases, and 5 bases stayed unmatched. The germline gives CDR1 MNHEY, CDR2 SVGEGT. The CDR3 loop reads CASSTRGISPLHF. The CDR3 bases are TGTGCCAGCAGTACCAGGGGGATCTCACCCCTCCACTTT.

The chain employs TRBV7-2 and TRBJ2-5; TRBD2 matches 12 bases. The J segment lost 6 bases and the V segment lost 4 bases, leaving 6 bases of the junction unmatched. In germline, CDR1 is SGHTA, CDR2 FQGNSA. This CDR3 has 15 residues. As DNA, the CDR3 is TGTGCCAGCAGCTCCTCTAGCGGGGGGGCGAAGACCCAGTACTTC. The encoded protein is CASSSSSGGAKTQYF.

This clonotype was found many times. V and J are TRBV25-1 and TRBJ2-5; the match to TRBD1 covers 7 bases. Trimming at V came to 2 bases and at J to 3 bases, leaving 0 bases not matched to a gene. Germline CDR1 reads MGHDK; CDR2 reads SYGVNS. This CDR3 is 13 amino acids long. Written as DNA, the CDR3 is TGTGCCAGCAGTGAAGGGACAGAAGAGACCCAGTACTTC. Its protein product is CASSEGTEETQYF.

This clonotype has a handful of counts. This chain links TRBV29-1 with TRBJ1-2; TRBD1 matches 7 bases. Germline V gene data show CDR1 as SQVTM and CDR2 as ANQGSEA. The CDR3 spans 11 residues. V was pared by 3 bases and J by 6 bases, with 1 base of the junction left unmatched. The CDR3 spells CSVDGTDGYTF. CDR3 bases: TGCAGCGTTGATGGGACAGATGGCTACACCTTC.

This clonotype was counted a few times. The chain couples TRBV11-2 to TRBJ2-4; D gene ambiguous. Between the trimmed V and J ends, which lost 0 bases and 0 bases, there was a span of 12 bases. The CDR3 totals 17 residues. Germline V gene data show CDR1 as SGHAT and CDR2 as FQNNGV. The CDR3 here is CASSLEGAALAKNIQYF. The CDR3 DNA reads TGTGCCAGCAGCTTAGAAGGTGCGGCTCTAGCCAAAAACATTCAGTACTTC.

The rearrangement uses TRBV2 and TRBJ1-6; weak D call: TRBD1 (6 bases). The V end was cut by 3 bases, the J end by 7 bases, with 19 bases between. The CDR3 runs 17 residues. The germline V gene has CDR1 SNHLY and CDR2 FYNNEI. The CDR3 sequence is CASSDPGAGALNSPLHF. The CDR3 DNA reads TGTGCCAGCAGTGACCCTGGGGCAGGGGCGCTCAATTCACCCCTCCACTTT. Variable domain in full (rest from reference TRBV2 and TRBJ1-6): EPEVTQTPSHQVTQMGQEVILRCVPISNHLYFYWYRQILGQKVEFLVSFYNNEISEKSEIFDDQFSVERPDGSNFTLKIRSTKLEDSAMYFCASSDPGAGALNSPLHFGNGTRLTVT.

DNA of the CDR3: TGTGCCAGCAGCCGGAGACTAGCGGGGGCAGATACGCAGTATTTT. It is translated as CASSRRLAGADTQYF. The chain recombines TRBV12-3 or TRBV12-4 with TRBJ2-3; 12 bases line up with TRBD2. V dropped 6 bases and J dropped 4; count of bases not matched to a gene: 5. CDR3 size: 15 residues.

This clonotype was counted a few times. This chain links TRBV11-1 with TRBJ2-1, with a possible D match to TRBD1 (6 bases). V dropped 7 bases and J dropped 4 bases, with 26 bases sitting between them. Per germline, CDR1 SGHAT and CDR2 FQDESV (reference sequence). The CDR3 sequence is 18 residues long. CDR3 DNA sequence: TGTGCCAGCACCCAGGGGTTCTCTTCGATTACAAATTACAATGAGCAGTTCTTC. Its protein is CASTQGFSSITNYNEQFF.

This clonotype was seen ten or more times. The rearrangement uses TRBV11-3 and TRBJ2-2; the D gene could be TRBD1 or TRBD2 (6 bases each). V lost 2 bases and J lost 7, with 11 bases in between. The CDR3 is 14 amino acids. The germline CDR1 and CDR2 sequences are SGHNT and YENEEA. The CDR3 reads CASSLWGASGELFF. DNA of the CDR3: TGTGCCAGCAGCTTATGGGGGGCGAGCGGGGAGCTGTTTTTT.

This clonotype was counted between two and nine times. The chain employs TRBV7-2 and TRBJ1-6; D might be TRBD1 (5 bases). Germline V CDR1 and CDR2: SGHTA, FQGNSA. V lost 4 bases and J 12 bases, leaving 10 bases between the germline ends. The CDR3 totals 12 residues. The CDR3 coding sequence is TGTGCCAGCAGCTCCCAGGGTATACCCCTCCACTTT. Residues: CASSSQGIPLHF.

A few counts support this clonotype. This CDR3 reads CASSLGRGGQDTQYF. The CDR3 bases are TGTGCCAGCAGTTTAGGGCGGGGGGGTCAAGATACGCAGTATTTT. This rearrangement joins TRBV12-3 or TRBV12-4 to TRBJ2-3, with TRBD2 matching over 9 bases. Losses at the gene ends were 1 base for V and 5 bases for J; bases not matched to a gene: 4. The CDR3 is 15 residues long.

This clonotype was seen a few times. This chain uses TRBV29-1 with TRBJ2-3, with TRBD2 matching 13 bases. V gave up 4 bases and J gave up 2 bases; unmatched junction bases: 6. CDR3 length equals 16 residues. CDR1 and CDR2 (germline): SQVTM, ANQGSEA. The CDR3 sequence: CSVVGLAGHPTDTQYF. DNA for the CDR3: TGCAGCGTTGTGGGACTAGCGGGGCATCCCACAGATACGCAGTATTTT.

This clonotype was recorded a few times. J is TRBJ2-1 and V is TRBV7-6; 8 bases align to TRBD1. The CDR3 is made up of 16 amino acids. Looked up from germline, CDR1 is SGHVS and CDR2 is FNYEAQ. V shed 4 bases and J 6 bases; nucleotides not matched to a gene: 11. CDR3 region: CASSSPGQGKGNEQFF. The CDR3 DNA reads TGTGCCAGCAGCTCGCCTGGACAGGGAAAGGGCAATGAGCAGTTCTTC.

The chain carries TRBV7-2 and TRBJ2-4; 7 bases fit TRBD2. The V gene end was trimmed by 3 bases and the J gene end by 5 bases; junction bases not matched to a gene: 4. The CDR3 runs 14 residues. Germline V gene lookup returns CDR1 SGHTA and CDR2 FQGNSA. This CDR3 reads CASSFNRGENIQYF. In nucleotides, the CDR3 is TGTGCCAGCAGCTTTAACCGGGGGGAAAACATTCAGTACTTC.

V is TRBV7-2 and J is TRBJ2-5; D unresolved. This CDR3 is built from 13 residues. Germline CDR1 SGHTA, CDR2 FQGNSA. Trimming pared 5 bases from V and 4 bases from J, leaving 11 bases between. CDR3 bases: TGTGCCAGCAGCCGGAAAGATCGAGAGACCCAGTACTTC. As protein: CASSRKDRETQYF.

The CDR3 sequence: CASAGPNNEQFF. The CDR3 DNA reads as TGTGCCAGCGCCGGGCCCAACAATGAGCAGTTCTTC. The chain carries TRBV12-3 or TRBV12-4 and TRBJ2-1; D remains ambiguous. V dropped 8 bases and J dropped 5 bases, with 10 bases sitting between them. The CDR3 is 12 amino acids.

In this sample, this clonotype turned up a few times. This chain uses TRBV20-1 with TRBJ2-5, with D tentatively TRBD2 (7 bases). The CDR3 consists of 14 residues. The germline V gene encodes CDR1 DFQATT and CDR2 SNEGSKA (reference sequence). Trimming removed 6 bases from V and 2 bases from J, with 16 bases in between. CDR3 nucleotide sequence: TGCAGTGCCGAGGGGGGGGTGGATCAAGAGACCCAGTACTTC. Translation: CSAEGGVDQETQYF.

The chain combines TRBV21-1 with TRBJ2-5. TRBV21-1 is deemed a pseudogene. The CDR3 is 15 residues long. For the CDR3, the DNA is TGTGCCAGCAGCAACAACCCATGGGGTTATGAGACCCAGTACTTC. This encodes CASSNNPWGYETQYF.

This sequence joins TRBV3-1 and TRBJ2-7; 7 positions match TRBD1. Trimming removed 4 bases from V and 6 bases from J; junction bases left unmatched: 6. The CDR3 totals 13 residues. Germline V CDR1 and CDR2: LGHDT, YNNKEL (reference sequence). The CDR3 region has the DNA TGTGCCAGCAGCCCCGGACAGGTCCGCGAGCAGTACTTC. It codes for CASSPGQVREQYF.

The V and J genes are TRBV20-1 and TRBJ2-1; no firm D call. The CDR3 is made up of 15 amino acids. CDR1 and CDR2 (germline): DFQATT, SNEGSKA (reference sequence). V shed 0 bases and J shed 9 bases, with 18 bases lying between them. The CDR3 is CSAREALAEPSEQFF. The CDR3, as DNA: TGCAGTGCTAGAGAAGCATTGGCGGAGCCCTCTGAGCAGTTCTTC.

This clonotype was recorded a few times. The V call is TRBV5-8, the J call TRBJ2-1; no reliable D call. The ends were cut back, 5 bases at V and 0 bases at J, with 12 bases in the middle. CDR1 and CDR2 (germline): SGHTS, YDEGEE. CDR3 size: 15 residues. As DNA, the CDR3 is TGTGCCAGCAGGTCAACATGGGCCTCCTACAATGAGCAGTTCTTC. Translation gives CASRSTWASYNEQFF. The complete variable domain, with remaining parts taken from reference TRBV5-8 and TRBJ2-1, reads EAGVTQSPTHLIKTRGQQATLRCSPISGHTSVYWYQQALGLGLQFLLWYDEGEERNRGNFPPRFSGRQFPNYSSELNVNALELEDSALYLCASRSTWASYNEQFFGPGTRLTVL.

This clonotype was observed a few times. The chain carries TRBV6-5 and TRBJ1-2, with D possibly being TRBD1 (5 bases). The CDR3 totals 14 residues. V dropped 7 bases and J dropped 8 bases, with 20 bases sitting between them. Germline V gene lookup returns CDR1 MNHEY and CDR2 SVGAGI. The CDR3 spells CASMVTFTGEGYTF. In nucleotides, the CDR3 is TGTGCCAGCATGGTTACTTTCACAGGAGAGGGCTACACCTTC.

The V call is TRBV3-1, the J call TRBJ1-4; a possible D gene is TRBD1 (5 bases). The CDR3 consists of 13 residues. V dropped 2 bases and J dropped 7 bases, with 8 bases sitting between them. Per germline, CDR1 LGHDT and CDR2 YNNKEL (reference sequence). The CDR3 spells CASSQTGSEKLFF. CDR3 nucleotides: TGTGCCAGCAGCCAAACAGGTTCTGAAAAACTGTTTTTT.

This clonotype was observed a few times. The J gene is TRBJ2-1, the V gene TRBV29-1, with 10 bases matching TRBD2. Germline V gene lookup returns CDR1 SQVTM and CDR2 ANQGSEA. The V and J ends lost 6 bases and 0 bases, in that order; junction bases with no gene match: 5. The length of the CDR3 is 15 residues. The DNA for the CDR3 is TGCAGCGTCCCCAGACTAGCGGGCTCCTACAATGAGCAGTTCTTC. Encoded protein: CSVPRLAGSYNEQFF.